Below are 22 T cell receptor beta chains sequenced from a single sample in a study of response to subunit inactivated influenza vaccine. MiXCR, applied by TCRdb to the RT-PCR reads, yields one record per CDR3 protein. The repertoire holds over 650,000 distinct CDR3 sequences, with 15% to 20% as singletons. The specimen comprised PBMCs from blood, sampled around 5 days after vaccination. Every receptor here comes from a man aged 50 to 59 who received an inactivated influenza vaccine.

This clonotype was observed a few times. The chain is built from TRBV12-3 or TRBV12-4 and TRBJ1-2; D is perhaps TRBD1 (6 bases). The CDR3 spans 13 residues. V dropped 7 bases and J dropped 6 bases, with 15 bases sitting between them. Here the CDR3 reads CASTLARGDGYTF. Here the CDR3 DNA reads TGTGCCAGCACCCTGGCGAGGGGGGATGGCTACACCTTC.

Only a few counts were recorded for this clonotype. The genes are TRBV4-3 and TRBJ2-3, with 12 positions matching TRBD2. The CDR3 extends over 19 amino acids. The germline V gene has CDR1 LGHNA and CDR2 YSLEER. J gave up 1 base and V 1 base, and 9 bases lay outside the gene matches. The CDR3 coding sequence is TGCGCCAGCAGCCAAGCACACACTAGCGGGGGGAGACGCACAGATACGCAGTATTTT. Protein product: CASSQAHTSGGRRTDTQYF.

This clonotype was seen a few times. V gene TRBV7-2 combines with J gene TRBJ1-2, with D unresolved. V dropped 3 bases and J dropped 6 bases, with 20 bases sitting between them. Germline CDR1 SGHTA, CDR2 FQGNSA. The CDR3 runs 16 residues. The CDR3 bases are TGTGCCAGCAGCTTCTACCGGGCCGAAGAGAGCAATGGCTACACCTTC. Translation gives CASSFYRAEESNGYTF.

This clonotype was counted at least ten times. The chain employs TRBV6-5 and TRBJ1-1, with TRBD1 matching 9 bases. Germline CDR1 and CDR2: MNHEY and SVGAGI. With V trimmed by 6 bases and J by 7 bases, 9 bases remained unmatched. CDR3 length: 14 residues. CDR3 DNA: TGTGCCAGCAGGGACGGGACAGGGTCATATGAAGCTTTCTTT. Encoded protein: CASRDGTGSYEAFF.

This clonotype has a handful of counts. The rearrangement joins TRBV6-1 to TRBJ2-7, with no clear D. Germline CDR1 MNHNS, CDR2 SASEGT. Trimming stripped 3 bases from V and 0 bases from J, with 3 bases between. This CDR3 comprises 12 residues. The chain's CDR3 is CASSESSYEQYF. As DNA, the CDR3 is TGTGCCAGCAGTGAGAGCTCCTACGAGCAGTACTTC.

This clonotype has a handful of counts. The chain joins TRBV7-6 to TRBJ1-1; tentative D call: TRBD1 (6 bases). Germline CDR1 and CDR2: SGHVS and FNYEAQ. V gave up 1 base and J gave up 3 bases, with 9 bases separating them. This CDR3 has 14 residues. The DNA of the CDR3 is TGTGCCAGCAGCTTAGATCCAGGGGACACTGAAGCTTTCTTT. Translating gives CASSLDPGDTEAFF.

CDR3 coding DNA: TGCGCCAGCATGGGACTAGCGGGGTACGAGCAGTACTTC. Its protein is CASMGLAGYEQYF. The V call is TRBV5-1, the J call TRBJ2-7; 13 nucleotides align to TRBD2. The CDR3 is 13 amino acids. V shed 6 bases and J 4 bases; nucleotides not matched to a gene: 1. Germline CDR1 SGHRS, CDR2 YFSETQ.

In its sample, this clonotype was seen a few times. The V call is TRBV12-3 or TRBV12-4, the J call TRBJ1-5; 9 nucleotides agree with TRBD1. Trimming cost V 3 bases and J 2 bases; bases outside gene matches: 5. CDR3 length: 16 residues. The CDR3, as DNA: TGTGCCAGCAGTTTTGGGACAGGGCAAGGCAATCAGCCCCAGCATTTT. The encoded protein is CASSFGTGQGNQPQHF.

This chain connects TRBV29-1 to TRBJ1-5; D ambiguous. This CDR3 contains 13 residues. CDR1 is SQVTM and CDR2 is ANQGSEA in the germline V gene. V was trimmed by 4 bases and J by 4 bases, leaving 11 bases between them. The CDR3, as DNA: TGCAGCGTTGTCTTAACACCAAATCAGCCCCAGCATTTT. This codes for CSVVLTPNQPQHF.

The J gene is TRBJ1-1, the V gene TRBV7-8, with TRBD1 as a possible D gene (5 bases). The CDR3 runs to 12 residues. The germline CDR1 and CDR2 sequences are SGHVS and FQNEAQ. Trimming took 5 bases from V and 7 from J, leaving 11 bases between them. For the CDR3, the DNA is TGTGCCAGCAGCCCCAGGGACGGTGAAGCTTTCTTT. As protein: CASSPRDGEAFF.

This clonotype was found a few times. The chain links TRBV7-2 to TRBJ2-2; either TRBD1 or TRBD2 may fit D (6 bases each). The CDR3 is 16 residues long. Germline CDR1 reads SGHTA; CDR2 reads FQGNSA. Trimming shortened V by 4 bases and J by 3 bases, and 15 bases separated the two germline ends. CDR3 protein: CASSSIGGLDTGELFF. CDR3 in DNA: TGTGCCAGCAGCTCGATCGGGGGCTTGGACACCGGGGAGCTGTTTTTT.

In regard to this clonotype: Mismatch with germline at one junction end may stem from a read error. V usage is TRBV28 and J usage is TRBJ1-5; 10 nucleotides agree with TRBD1. There are 17 residues in the CDR3. Germline-derived CDR1 and CDR2 are MDHEN and SYDVKM. The DNA of the CDR3 is TGTGCCAGCAGTTCCCCTTCGGGACAGGGGCGCTATCAGTCCCAGCATTTT. Translation: CASSSPSGQGRYQSQHF.

CDR3: CASSLEVAGGRTGELFF. The CDR3 region has the DNA TGTGCCAGCAGCTTAGAAGTGGCAGGAGGGAGGACCGGGGAGCTGTTTTTT. This chain links TRBV7-8 with TRBJ2-2; possibly TRBD2 for D (6 bases). The CDR3 loop spans 17 amino acids. Trimming left V 1 base short and J 5 bases short, with 17 bases between. Germline CDR1 reads SGHVS; CDR2 reads FQNEAQ. Variable domain in full (rest from reference TRBV7-8 and TRBJ2-2): GAGVSQSPRYKVAKRGQDVALRCDPISGHVSLFWYQQALGQGPEFLTYFQNEAQLDKSGLPSDRFFAERPEGSVSTLKIQRTQQEDSAVYLCASSLEVAGGRTGELFFGEGSRLTVL.

This clonotype has ten or more counts. V usage is TRBV12-3 or TRBV12-4 and J usage is TRBJ1-2; TRBD1 aligns across 8 bases. The CDR3 is 15 amino acids. V gave up 6 bases and J gave up 5 bases; unmatched junction bases: 11. The CDR3 nucleotides read TGTGCCAGCAGCAAAGGGGCAGGGGGCAAATATGGCTACACCTTC. Its translation is CASSKGAGGKYGYTF.

This clonotype occurred a few times. V usage is TRBV12-3 or TRBV12-4 and J usage is TRBJ2-6; D is ambiguous. The V gene lost 8 bases and the J gene lost 4 bases, with 9 bases spanning the gap. The CDR3 length is 13 residues. CDR3 DNA: TGTGCCAGCCGTGAGTTAGGGGCCAACGTCCTGACTTTC. Amino acid sequence: CASRELGANVLTF.

This rearrangement joins TRBV4-3 to TRBJ2-2; D unresolved. Trimming removed 5 bases at V and 8 bases at J, with 15 bases between. The CDR3 has 14 residues. CDR1 LGHNA and CDR2 YSLEER come from the germline V gene. The CDR3 here is CASSYSGNEGELFF. CDR3 sequence (DNA): TGCGCCAGCAGCTACAGTGGGAATGAAGGGGAGCTGTTTTTT.

This clonotype has just a few counts. The conserved phenylalanine or tryptophan is not found at the CDR3 terminus, so this likely reflects a read error. The chain recombines TRBV18 with TRBJ2-1; maybe TRBD1 (6 bases). Germline assignment: CDR1 KGHSH and CDR2 LQKENI. CDR3 size: 19 residues. The germline V and J ends were trimmed by 3 bases and 4 bases, with 25 bases remaining between them. CDR3 DNA: TGTGCCAGCTCACCCGTTCGCCTACAGGACAGCCAGTTGTACAATGAGCAGTTCTCC. Its protein is CASSPVRLQDSQLYNEQFS.

The sample holds a few counts of this clonotype. The chain is built from TRBV12-3 or TRBV12-4 and TRBJ1-2; the D gene is possibly TRBD1 (5 bases). The CDR3 runs to 15 residues. The V gene lost 2 bases and the J gene lost 7 bases, with 17 bases spanning the gap. In nucleotides, the CDR3 is TGTGCCAGCAGTTTAAGTGCCGGGGGAGGGAGTGGCTACACCTTC. The encoded protein is CASSLSAGGGSGYTF.

This clonotype was seen a handful of times. This rearrangement joins TRBV20-1 to TRBJ2-2; TRBD2 matches at 7 bases. The CDR3 is made up of 15 amino acids. The germline CDR1 and CDR2 sequences are DFQATT and SNEGSKA (reference sequence). V trimming: 2 bases; J trimming: 5 bases; junction bases outside the gene matches: 8. In DNA form, the CDR3 reads TGCAGTGCTAGATTGGCGGGAGTCACTACCGGGGAGCTGTTTTTT. Translated, it gives CSARLAGVTTGELFF.

V usage is TRBV27 and J usage is TRBJ2-5, with TRBD2 identical over 9 bases. CDR3 length equals 16 residues. V was clipped by 3 bases and J by 3 bases; unmatched bases: 8. Germline loops: CDR1 MNHEY, CDR2 SMNVEV (reference sequence). Here the CDR3 reads CASSFLASGTKETQYF. As DNA, the CDR3 is TGTGCCAGCAGTTTCCTGGCTAGCGGGACTAAAGAGACCCAGTACTTC.

The chain links TRBV12-3 or TRBV12-4 to TRBJ2-1; D might be TRBD2 (6 bases). Trimming pared 1 base from V and 8 bases from J, leaving 15 bases between. There are 15 residues in the CDR3. The CDR3 region is CASSLGSGRIDEQFF. The DNA of the CDR3 is TGTGCCAGCAGTTTAGGGAGCGGGCGGATCGATGAGCAGTTCTTC.

This clonotype showed up just a few times. The chain employs TRBV7-9 and TRBJ2-3; D is unresolved. V lost 1 base and J lost 3, with 8 bases in between. In germline, CDR1 is SEHNR, CDR2 FQNEAQ (reference sequence). The CDR3 length is 14 residues. CDR3 DNA: TGTGCCAGCAGCTTAGGACACGCTACAGATACGCAGTATTTT. Its translation is CASSLGHATDTQYF.